The rows below give T cell receptor beta chains drawn from one sample of a study of T cell responses to AZD1222 COVID-19 vaccine. Sequencing was performed with immunoSEQ multiplex PCR; in TCRdb, only in-frame clones are kept and a portion is missing. The repertoire holds 97,000 or so clones, with 85% to 90% as singletons. The sequencing used peripheral blood, collected on day 0 of AZD1222 vaccination. Source of these receptors: an adult in good health. The CDR3 runs from the conserved cysteine through the conserved F or W. A D gene is named only where the DNA matches it firmly. The size field is filled for only some rows; it gives once, few, many or a size class.

J: TRBJ2-5
V: TRBV2
D: .
size: .
DNA: TGTGCCAGCAGTGACGCGGACAGACAAGAGACCCAGTACTTC
CDR3: CASSDADRQETQYF

J: TRBJ2-2
V: TRBV19
D: .
size: .
DNA: TGTGCCAGTAGTATGGGGATTCCCGGGGAGCTGTTTTTT
CDR3: CASSMGIPGELFF

J: TRBJ1-6
V: TRBV2
D: .
size: .
DNA: TGTGCCAGCAGTCCCGGGCCCGGTTCACCCCTCCACTTT
CDR3: CASSPGPGSPLHF

J: TRBJ2-5
V: TRBV6-5
D: .
size: once
DNA: TGTGCCAGCAAAAGCGGGCAAGAGACCCAGTACTTC
CDR3: CASKSGQETQYF

J: TRBJ1-1
V: TRBV9
D: .
size: .
DNA: TGTGCCAGCAGCCCTCAAGGTGGAGACACTGAAGCTTTCTTT
CDR3: CASSPQGGDTEAFF

J: TRBJ1-3
V: TRBV5-1
D: .
size: .
DNA: TGCGCCAGCAGCTTGGCACAGGGCTCTGGAAACACCATATATTTT
CDR3: CASSLAQGSGNTIYF

J: TRBJ2-2
V: TRBV5-1
D: TRBD1
size: .
DNA: TGCGCCAGCAGCTTGGATCCGGGACAGGGGGCCGGGGAGCTGTTTTTT
CDR3: CASSLDPGQGAGELFF

J: TRBJ1-3
V: TRBV10-3
D: TRBD1
size: .
DNA: TGTGCCATCAGTGACCTTACACGGACAGGCGCCTCTGGAAACACCATATATTTT
CDR3: CAISDLTRTGASGNTIYF

J: TRBJ1-4
V: TRBV15
D: TRBD1
size: .
DNA: TGTGCCACCAGCCGAGGACAGGGGGGGAATGAAAAACTGTTTTTT
CDR3: CATSRGQGGNEKLFF

J: TRBJ2-3
V: TRBV9
D: .
size: .
DNA: TGTGCCAGCAGCGTAGGCCCCCGGAGCACAGATACGCAGTATTTT
CDR3: CASSVGPRSTDTQYF

J: TRBJ2-1
V: TRBV11-1
D: TRBD1
size: .
DNA: TGTGCCAGCAGCCAACCGGGACAGACGTGGGAGCAGTTCTTC
CDR3: CASSQPGQTWEQFF

J: TRBJ1-2
V: TRBV5-1
D: TRBD1
size: .
DNA: TGCGCCAGCAGGCTGGTTGGGACAGGGTCTGGCTACACCTTC
CDR3: CASRLVGTGSGYTF

J: TRBJ2-1
V: TRBV20-1
D: .
size: few
DNA: TGCAGTGCTAGGGAATACAATGAGCAGTTCTTC
CDR3: CSAREYNEQFF

J: TRBJ1-5
V: TRBV6-2/TRBV6-3
D: TRBD1
size: once
DNA: TGTGCCAGCAGTTACCGCAGGGGGCGGGGGGGAAGCAATCAGCCCCAGCATTTT
CDR3: CASSYRRGRGGSNQPQHF

J: TRBJ1-2
V: TRBV7-7
D: TRBD1
size: .
DNA: TGTGCTAGCAGCTTCAACAGGGGGCGCCGTCATGGCTACACCTTC
CDR3: CASSFNRGRRHGYTF

J: TRBJ1-1
V: TRBV6-5
D: .
size: .
DNA: TGTGCCAGCAGCAAAAATTGGGGTATCGACACTGAAGCTTTCTTT
CDR3: CASSKNWGIDTEAFF

J: TRBJ2-1
V: TRBV4-3
D: TRBD2
size: .
DNA: TGCGCCAGCAGCCAATCCCGACTAGCCACTACAAGCTCCTACAATGAGCAGTTCTTC
CDR3: CASSQSRLATTSSYNEQFF

J: TRBJ2-5
V: TRBV4-3
D: .
size: .
DNA: TGCGCCAGCAGCCAGAGGGGCCAAGAGACCCAGTACTTC
CDR3: CASSQRGQETQYF

J: TRBJ2-4
V: TRBV6-5
D: .
size: .
DNA: TGTGCCATCCTCCCTATCGGGGAACCCAAAAACATTCAGTACTTC
CDR3: CAILPIGEPKNIQYF

J: TRBJ2-1
V: TRBV6-2/TRBV6-3
D: TRBD2
size: .
DNA: TGTGCCAGCAGTTCCTTTGCGACTAGCGGGAGATCCTACAATGAGCAGTTCTTC
CDR3: CASSSFATSGRSYNEQFF

J: TRBJ1-5
V: TRBV28
D: .
size: .
DNA: TGTGCCAGCAGTGGGACACTAACTCAGCCCCAGCATTTT
CDR3: CASSGTLTQPQHF

J: TRBJ2-6
V: TRBV7-9
D: .
size: .
DNA: TGTGCCAGCAGCCCCGCTAAGGACTCTGGGGCCAACGTCCTGACTTTC
CDR3: CASSPAKDSGANVLTF

J: TRBJ1-2
V: TRBV19
D: TRBD1
size: .
DNA: TGTGCCAGTAGTAGGGACAGGGATGGTGGCTACACCTTC
CDR3: CASSRDRDGGYTF

J: TRBJ2-7
V: TRBV2
D: .
size: .
DNA: TGTGCCAGCGGGGAGTTTTACGAGCAGTACTTC
CDR3: CASGEFYEQYF

J: TRBJ1-6
V: TRBV19
D: .
size: .
DNA: TGTGCCAGTAGTACCCAGACCGGCCGGTATAATTCACCCCTCCACTTT
CDR3: CASSTQTGRYNSPLHF

J: TRBJ2-5
V: TRBV20-1
D: .
size: once
DNA: TGCAGTGCTATTGGGGGAGAGACCCAGTACTTC
CDR3: CSAIGGETQYF

J: TRBJ2-3
V: TRBV10-3
D: .
size: few
DNA: TGTGCCATCAGTGAGTCGACGGGACCCACAGATACGCAGTATTTT
CDR3: CAISESTGPTDTQYF

J: TRBJ1-3
V: TRBV6-6
D: TRBD1
size: .
DNA: TGTGCCAGCAGTCCGCCGGGACAGAGCTCTGGAAACACCATATATTTT
CDR3: CASSPPGQSSGNTIYF

J: TRBJ2-2
V: TRBV7-2
D: .
size: .
DNA: TGTGCCAGCAGCTTAGGCTCGGGCACCGGGGAGCTGTTTTTT
CDR3: CASSLGSGTGELFF

J: TRBJ2-7
V: TRBV7-2
D: .
size: .
DNA: TGTGCCAGCAGCTTAGTGGCGGATAAACCCTACGAGCAGTACTTC
CDR3: CASSLVADKPYEQYF

J: TRBJ2-3
V: TRBV27
D: .
size: few
DNA: TGTGCCAGCAGAACCGTGGGGAGTAGGTCAGATACGCAGTATTTT
CDR3: CASRTVGSRSDTQYF

J: TRBJ1-1
V: TRBV2
D: .
size: .
DNA: TGTGCCAGCAGGGGAGACTCAGGGAGAACTGAAGCTTTCTTT
CDR3: CASRGDSGRTEAFF

J: TRBJ1-3
V: TRBV5-1
D: .
size: .
DNA: TGCGCCAGCAGCCCGACAGTCTCTGGAAACACCATATATTTT
CDR3: CASSPTVSGNTIYF

J: TRBJ2-5
V: TRBV9
D: .
size: .
DNA: TGTGCCAGCAGCCAAGGTACGGATTTTGAGACCCAGTACTTC
CDR3: CASSQGTDFETQYF

J: TRBJ1-6
V: TRBV30
D: TRBD1
size: few
DNA: TGTGCCTGGAGTGCCCCGGGGACAGCCCAATCACCCCTCCACTTT
CDR3: CAWSAPGTAQSPLHF

J: TRBJ2-1
V: TRBV27
D: TRBD2
size: .
DNA: TGTGCCAGCAGTTTCCGAGCGGCCCAAGTGAAGCGGGAGGGCCCTGAGCAGTTCTTC
CDR3: CASSFRAAQVKREGPEQFF

J: TRBJ2-7
V: TRBV18
D: .
size: .
DNA: TGTGCCAGCTCACCACTGTCTCAGGGGCCATACGAGCAGTACTTC
CDR3: CASSPLSQGPYEQYF

J: TRBJ1-1
V: TRBV28
D: TRBD1
size: .
DNA: TGTGCCAGCAGTTTCCGGACAGGGGTGAACATGGTGGCTTTCTTT
CDR3: CASSFRTGVNMVAFF

J: TRBJ2-3
V: TRBV18
D: .
size: .
DNA: TGTGCCAGCACCGGTGTGGGTTTAACAGATACGCAGTATTTT
CDR3: CASTGVGLTDTQYF

J: TRBJ2-5
V: TRBV7-2
D: .
size: .
DNA: TGTGCCAGCAGCCCCGTTCCCAAAGAGACCCAGTACTTC
CDR3: CASSPVPKETQYF

J: TRBJ2-1
V: TRBV7-2
D: .
size: .
DNA: TGTGCCAGCAGCTTAGAGTCGCTGGGGGGCCGAGAGCAGTTCTTC
CDR3: CASSLESLGGREQFF

J: TRBJ2-1
V: TRBV7-6
D: .
size: .
DNA: TGTGCCAGCAGCTTAGGCCCCCCTTTTAGGGGCAGGGAGAATGAGCAGTTCTTC
CDR3: CASSLGPPFRGRENEQFF

J: TRBJ2-5
V: TRBV2
D: .
size: .
DNA: TGTGCCAGCAGTGAAGTTCGACCGGGGGAGACCCAGTACTTC
CDR3: CASSEVRPGETQYF

J: TRBJ1-6
V: TRBV7-9
D: TRBD1
size: .
DNA: TGTGCCAGCAGCTCCGATGTGGGACAGTCTTCACCCCTCCACTTT
CDR3: CASSSDVGQSSPLHF

J: TRBJ1-2
V: TRBV7-9
D: .
size: .
DNA: TGTGCCAGCAGCCCCACCGGACCGTCAGCCTACACCTTC
CDR3: CASSPTGPSAYTF

J: TRBJ2-7
V: TRBV30
D: .
size: .
DNA: TGTGCCTGGAGTGAGGAGCCACGTCGGGGGGAGCAGTACTTC
CDR3: CAWSEEPRRGEQYF

J: TRBJ1-5
V: TRBV6-5
D: .
size: .
DNA: TGTGCCAGCAGTTTGGGCACGGGAGGTCAGCCCCAGCATTTT
CDR3: CASSLGTGGQPQHF

J: TRBJ1-2
V: TRBV19
D: .
size: .
DNA: TGTGCCAGTAGTATAGATCAAGGACGTCAACCCTATGGCTACACCTTC
CDR3: CASSIDQGRQPYGYTF

J: TRBJ1-1
V: TRBV30
D: .
size: .
DNA: TGTGCCTGGAGTGTGGTCTGGCCTGGGAGGATGAACACTGAAGCTTTCTTT
CDR3: CAWSVVWPGRMNTEAFF

J: TRBJ1-5
V: TRBV19
D: .
size: .
DNA: TGTGCCAGTAGTCGGCCACAGGCTGCGTGGAATCAGCCCCAGCATTTT
CDR3: CASSRPQAAWNQPQHF

J: TRBJ2-7
V: TRBV10-1
D: TRBD2
size: .
DNA: TGCGCCCCCAGCGGGGCTAGCGGCTCCTACGAGCAGTACTTC
CDR3: CAPSGASGSYEQYF

J: TRBJ2-7
V: TRBV5-1
D: TRBD2
size: once
DNA: TGCGCCAGCAGGATACTAGCGGGGGGATACTACGAGCAGTACTTC
CDR3: CASRILAGGYYEQYF

J: TRBJ1-1
V: TRBV3-1/TRBV3-2
D: TRBD1
size: .
DNA: TGTGCCAGCAGCCAAGTGGTAGGGACAGGGTCGGCTGAAGCTTTCTTT
CDR3: CASSQVVGTGSAEAFF

J: TRBJ1-2
V: TRBV5-6
D: .
size: .
DNA: TGTGCCAGCAGCTCCGAGAGGTGGTCGGCGGGCTCAATAGGCTACACCTTC
CDR3: CASSSERWSAGSIGYTF